This T cell receptor beta chain was sequenced in a study of blood T cell repertoires in COVID-19. The repertoire was sequenced with immunoSEQ multiplex PCR; TCRdb's copy has only in-frame clones and lacks some. The sample includes approximately 250,000 clones, about 82% of them seen just once. With 1 base removed from V and 6 bases from J, the gap between germline ends came to 8 bases. Germline loops: CDR1 SGHKS, CDR2 YYEKEE (reference sequence). The CDR3 runs 13 residues. This clonotype was obtained from a woman aged 80 or over with COVID-19, enrolled during active disease. Sequencing was performed on peripheral blood. This rearrangement joins TRBV5-5 to TRBJ1-5; a weak D match, TRBD1 (5 bases). CDR3 in amino acids: CASSLQGGQPQHF. The CDR3 DNA sequence: TGTGCCAGCAGCTTGCAGGGAGGTCAGCCCCAGCATTTT.